This passage covers 21 T cell receptor beta chains from one sample sequenced in a study of technical replicates of blood from a few donors (dated by TCRdb to 2016 to 2017). Receptors were amplified or captured by the immunoSEQ multiplex PCR assay. Not all clones reach the TCRdb copy of this immuneACCESS table, which keeps in-frame sequences only. Checked studies attribute under half of the gap to unresolved V genes and leave the rest unexplained. The sample has 65,000 to 95,000 clones on record, approximately 86% of them singletons. The ten biggest clones cover approximately 4.6% of the sample. The sample consisted of PBMCs. These TCRs come from a human donor in good health. Some clones in this sample may be carry-over from other donors' samples.

The chain employs TRBV5-1 and TRBJ1-1; D possibly corresponds to TRBD1 (5 bases). Trimming shortened V by 6 bases and J by 4 bases, and 10 bases separated the two germline ends. The CDR3 has 12 residues. The germline CDR1 and CDR2 sequences are SGHRS and YFSETQ. CDR3 nucleotide sequence: TGCGCCAGCAAAGGGGATGGCACTGAAGCTTTCTTT. Residues: CASKGDGTEAFF. Full variable domain (missing parts from reference TRBV5-1 and TRBJ1-1): KAGVTQTPRYLIKTRGQQVTLSCSPISGHRSVSWYQQTPGQGLQFLFEYFSETQRNKGNFPGRFSGRQFSNSRSEMNVSTLELGDSALYLCASKGDGTEAFFGQGTRLTVV.

The chain joins TRBV7-8 to TRBJ2-1; D may be TRBD2 (6 bases). This CDR3 region has 14 residues. Germline V gene lookup returns CDR1 SGHVS and CDR2 FQNEAQ. The V end lost 5 bases, the J end lost 7 bases, and 15 bases lay between the germline ends. The CDR3 bases are TGTGCCAGCAGCCTGGGGGGAGGTGTGAATGAGCAGTTCTTC. Its translation is CASSLGGGVNEQFF.

The chain couples TRBV28 to TRBJ2-7; D is unclear. The CDR3 is 12 amino acids. The germline V gene has CDR1 MDHEN and CDR2 SYDVKM. Trimming stripped 2 bases from V and 4 bases from J, with 6 bases between. CDR3 sequence (DNA): TGTGCCAGCAGTTTACAGGTTTACGAGCAGTACTTC. As protein: CASSLQVYEQYF.

The chain is built from TRBV6-1 and TRBJ2-2; no clear D gene. V was trimmed by 6 bases and J by 2 bases, leaving 10 bases between them. The CDR3 contains 14 residues. Germline V gene lookup returns CDR1 MNHNS and CDR2 SASEGT. CDR3 nucleotides: TGTGCCAGCAGAACAGATCCAAACACCGGGGAGCTGTTTTTT. This sequence encodes CASRTDPNTGELFF.

This chain links TRBV9 with TRBJ2-7; 8 bases agree with TRBD1. Germline loops: CDR1 SGDLS, CDR2 YYNGEE. The V gene end was trimmed by 3 bases and the J gene end by 0 bases; junction bases not matched to a gene: 5. There are 15 residues in the CDR3. The DNA of the CDR3 is TGTGCCAGCAGCGGCGACAGGGGTTCCTCCTACGAGCAGTACTTC. Translation gives CASSGDRGSSYEQYF.

The V gene is TRBV6-6, the J gene TRBJ2-5; 11 bases align to TRBD2. Germline CDR1 is MNHNY and CDR2 is SVGAGI (reference sequence). This CDR3 comprises 16 residues. The ends lost 4 bases at V and 5 bases at J; junction bases unmatched: 9. CDR3 in DNA: TGTGCCAGCAGTTCCGGACTAGCGGGCGGTGGGGAGACCCAGTACTTC. This translates into CASSSGLAGGGETQYF.

This chain joins TRBV4-3 and TRBJ2-1; the D is unclear. CDR3 size: 17 residues. Trimming took off 0 bases at V and 0 bases at J, with 12 bases between the two ends. Germline CDR1 reads LGHNA; CDR2 reads YSLEER. The chain's CDR3 is CASSQDRSSGSYNEQFF. For the CDR3, the DNA is TGCGCCAGCAGCCAAGACAGGTCCTCCGGCTCCTACAATGAGCAGTTCTTC.

Written as DNA, the CDR3 is TGCGCCAGCAGCTTGGGATTACTAGCGGGGGAGACCCAGTACTTC. Translating it yields CASSLGLLAGETQYF. The chain links TRBV5-1 to TRBJ2-5; TRBD2 aligns across 10 bases. CDR1 is SGHRS, CDR2 YFSETQ, per germline. V lost 0 bases and J lost 5; bases outside the gene matches: 4. The CDR3 loop spans 15 amino acids.

This clone has a handful of counts. This rearrangement joins TRBV13 to TRBJ2-4, with 7 bases identical to TRBD1. The CDR3 consists of 15 residues. V was pared by 5 bases and J by 9 bases, with 13 bases of the junction left unmatched. Germline values: CDR1 PRHDT, CDR2 FYEKMQ (reference sequence). The DNA for the CDR3 is TGTGCCAGCAGCGCCCGGGACAGCGACCTTAGCATTCAGTACTTC. This encodes CASSARDSDLSIQYF.

V gene TRBV15 combines with J gene TRBJ2-2; tentative D call: TRBD1 (6 bases). Trimming pared 8 bases from V and 1 base from J, leaving 20 bases between. CDR3 length: 17 residues. Germline V lookup: CDR1 LNHNV, CDR2 YYDKDF (reference sequence). This CDR3 is CATGGSGFSWNTGELFF. In DNA, the CDR3 is TGTGCCACCGGGGGCTCAGGGTTCTCGTGGAACACCGGGGAGCTGTTTTTT. Looking up the rest from reference TRBV15 and TRBJ2-2 gives the full variable domain: DAMVIQNPRYQVTQFGKPVTLSCSQTLNHNVMYWYQQKSSQAPKLLFHYYDKDFNNEADTPDNFQSRRPNTSFCFLDIRSPGLGDTAMYLCATGGSGFSWNTGELFFGEGSRLTVL.

The chain has TRBV27 and TRBJ2-5, with a possible D match to TRBD1 (6 bases). The germline V gene encodes CDR1 MNHEY and CDR2 SMNVEV (reference sequence). V lost 5 bases to trimming and J lost 5 bases, with 12 bases between them. The CDR3 is 13 residues long. DNA for the CDR3: TGTGCCAGCAGTGCGCAGGGGTTGGAGACCCAGTACTTC. Protein product: CASSAQGLETQYF.

V usage is TRBV6-5 and J usage is TRBJ1-5, with 7 bases fitting TRBD1. Germline CDR1 MNHEY, CDR2 SVGAGI. After removal of 5 bases from V and 6 bases from J, the junction contained 7 bases not matched to a gene. This CDR3 spans 14 amino acids. CDR3 loop: CASSPTGSSQPQHF. DNA of the CDR3: TGTGCCAGCAGTCCGACAGGGAGTAGTCAGCCCCAGCATTTT.

The gene calls are TRBV7-9 and TRBJ1-1; 7 nucleotides line up with TRBD1. Germline V gives CDR1 SEHNR, CDR2 FQNEAQ (reference sequence). The CDR3 is 13 residues long. Germline trimming cut 2 bases from V and 11 bases from J; bases unmatched to any gene: 8. The CDR3 DNA is TGTGCCAGCAGCTTACAGGGGGGCCAGGAGGCTTTCTTT. This gives the protein CASSLQGGQEAFF.

The chain is built from TRBV28 and TRBJ2-1, with 7 positions matching TRBD2. Trimming took 5 bases from V and 0 from J; bases not matched to a gene: 7. The length of the CDR3 is 16 residues. Per the germline V gene, CDR1 is MDHEN and CDR2 is SYDVKM. The CDR3 protein is CASSLLAPSSYNEQFF. The CDR3 bases are TGTGCCAGCAGTCTACTAGCGCCTAGCTCCTACAATGAGCAGTTCTTC.

The J gene is TRBJ2-1, the V gene TRBV18; 7 bases map to TRBD1. The CDR3 extends over 14 amino acids. Germline assignment: CDR1 KGHSH and CDR2 LQKENI. V was pared by 1 base and J by 10 bases, with 7 bases of the junction left unmatched. This chain's CDR3 is CASSPLQDRDEQFF. For the CDR3, the DNA is TGTGCCAGCTCACCACTCCAAGACAGGGACGAGCAGTTCTTC.

This CDR3 reads CASSLVGTQIYEQYF. In DNA, the CDR3 is TGCGCCAGCAGCTTGGTAGGGACACAAATCTACGAGCAGTACTTC. The rearrangement joins TRBV5-1 to TRBJ2-7, with D perhaps matching TRBD1 (6 bases). Deletions cut 0 bases from V and 3 bases from J, with 13 bases between. Germline V gene data show CDR1 as SGHRS and CDR2 as YFSETQ. The length of the CDR3 is 15 residues.

J is TRBJ2-7 and V is TRBV5-1; D is possibly TRBD1 (6 bases). Germline loops: CDR1 SGHRS, CDR2 YFSETQ. There are 15 residues in the CDR3. The V end was cut by 0 bases, the J end by 2 bases, with 12 bases between. CDR3 region: CASSLEWTEPYEQYF. DNA for the CDR3: TGCGCCAGCAGCTTGGAATGGACAGAGCCCTACGAGCAGTACTTC.

V is TRBV13 and J is TRBJ1-2; 7 positions match TRBD1. The CDR3 is 17 residues long. After removal of 6 bases from V and 1 base from J, the junction contained 14 bases not matched to a gene. Germline V gene data show CDR1 as PRHDT and CDR2 as FYEKMQ (reference sequence). In DNA, the CDR3 is TGTGCCAGCAGATCTTACCGATGGGGGACAGATAACTATGGCTACACCTTC. Translated, it gives CASRSYRWGTDNYGYTF.

The gene calls are TRBV27 and TRBJ2-7, with D maybe TRBD2 (6 bases). CDR1 and CDR2 from the germline V gene are MNHEY and SMNVEV (reference sequence). V was cut by 11 bases and J by 2 bases, with 22 bases left in between. The CDR3 has 15 residues. The CDR3 DNA reads TGTGCCTGTCAACGGAGGGGCGGAAGCCCCTACGAGCAGTACTTC. It is translated as CACQRRGGSPYEQYF.

The V call is TRBV7-2, the J call TRBJ2-1, with D maybe TRBD2 (6 bases). Between the trimmed V and J ends, which lost 5 bases and 7 bases, there was a span of 27 bases. The germline V gene encodes CDR1 SGHTA and CDR2 FQGNSA. This CDR3 spans 18 amino acids. CDR3 sequence: CASSPRGSFEPGGNEQFF. The CDR3 DNA follows: TGTGCCAGCAGCCCGCGCGGGTCCTTCGAACCCGGAGGGAATGAGCAGTTCTTC. Full variable domain (missing parts from reference TRBV7-2 and TRBJ2-1): GAGVSQSPSNKVTEKGKDVELRCDPISGHTALYWYRQSLGQGLEFLIYFQGNSAPDKSGLPSDRFSAERTGGSVSTLTIQRTQQEDSAVYLCASSPRGSFEPGGNEQFFGPGTRLTVL.

V usage is TRBV27 and J usage is TRBJ2-3; 7 positions agree with TRBD2. The V gene end was trimmed by 6 bases and the J gene end by 1 base; junction bases not matched to a gene: 13. Looked up from germline, CDR1 is MNHEY and CDR2 is SMNVEV (reference sequence). The CDR3 is 17 residues long. The CDR3 here is CASSATWASGRTDTQYF. The CDR3 DNA sequence: TGTGCCAGCAGCGCTACTTGGGCTAGCGGCCGCACAGATACGCAGTATTTT.